The clone carrying this T cell receptor beta chain turned up a few times. Its target is unknown. This specimen belongs to a study of T cells after yellow fever vaccination. Study background: Preparation of fractions with low cell numbers was performed using SMART-Seq v4 Ultra Low Input.

Notes on the study in general: The study noted that FACS-sorted repertoires could contain abundant clonotypes contaminating from the bulk population.

TCRdb re-called the 5' RACE reads through MiXCR, storing one row per CDR3 protein. The sample lists about 580,000 distinct CDR3 sequences, roughly 17% occurring once. V was shortened by 1 base and J by 6 bases, with 12 bases between the two germline ends. The CDR3 contains 14 residues. V and J are TRBV12-3 or TRBV12-4 and TRBJ1-2, with TRBD1 as a possible D gene (5 bases). This receptor was identified in a man aged 18 to 30 who received the YFV17D yellow fever vaccine. The source was PBMCs, collected 4 to 5 days after the first yellow fever vaccination. The CDR3: CASSLGDGYNGYTF. CDR3 coding DNA: TGTGCCAGCAGTTTAGGGGACGGATATAATGGCTACACCTTC.